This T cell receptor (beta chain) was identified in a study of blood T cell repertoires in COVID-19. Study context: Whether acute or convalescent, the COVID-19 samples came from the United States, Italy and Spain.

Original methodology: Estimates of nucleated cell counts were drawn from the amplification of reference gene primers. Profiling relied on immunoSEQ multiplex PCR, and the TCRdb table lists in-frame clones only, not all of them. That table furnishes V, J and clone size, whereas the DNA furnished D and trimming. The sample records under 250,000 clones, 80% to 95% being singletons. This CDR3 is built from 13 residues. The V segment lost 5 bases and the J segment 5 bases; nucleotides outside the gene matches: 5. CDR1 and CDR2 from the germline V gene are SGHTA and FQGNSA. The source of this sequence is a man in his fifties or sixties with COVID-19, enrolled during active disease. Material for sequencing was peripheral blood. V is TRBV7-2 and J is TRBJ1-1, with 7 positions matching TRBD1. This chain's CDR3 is CASSREGATEAFF. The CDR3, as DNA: TGTGCCAGCAGCCGGGAGGGGGCTACTGAAGCTTTCTTT. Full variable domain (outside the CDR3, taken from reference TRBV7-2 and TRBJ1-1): GAGVSQSPSNKVTEKGKDVELRCDPISGHTALYWYRQSLGQGLEFLIYFQGNSAPDKSGLPSDRFSAERTGGSVSTLTIQRTQQEDSAVYLCASSREGATEAFFGQGTRLTVV.